This T cell receptor beta chain was recorded in a study of a mutant IDH1 vaccine in newly diagnosed glioma. Study context: A roughly 60% male, 37.5% female split and a mean age of roughly 37 years characterized treated patients. Most patients had received both radiotherapy and temozolomide, the prior options being radiotherapy, temozolomide, or both.

Germline values: CDR1 MNHNY, CDR2 SVGAGI (reference sequence). CDR3 length: 14 residues. Germline trimming cut 5 bases from V and 5 bases from J; bases unmatched to any gene: 7. Sequencing used immunoSEQ multiplex PCR; TCRdb keeps in-frame clones, though not all of them. The sample carries around 50,000 clones, approximately 90% recorded once. In this sample, this clone turned up once. Its antigen is not known. As for time point: week 5, during vaccination. Vaccinated patients received 300 ug of mutant IDH1 20-mer peptide per dose, with topical imiquimod. There were new WHO grade 3 or 4 astrocytomas in the donors, and these were IDH1-mutant and ATRX-lost.

The sample in question was PBMCs, obtained from a glioma patient whose treatment included an IDH1 peptide vaccine. This sequence was found in a woman in her thirties or forties with glioma. The gene calls are TRBV6-6 and TRBJ2-7, with 9 positions matching TRBD1. CDR3 DNA: TGTGCCAGCAGTGGCCGGGACAGGGTACACGAGCAGTACTTC. Amino acid sequence: CASSGRDRVHEQYF.